This entry features one T cell receptor (beta chain) sequence. This sample is drawn from a study of blood T cell repertoires in COVID-19. Study-level information: The analysed material was cDNA or gDNA that came from T cells, B-cell-depleted T cells, or PBMCs.

The authors' processing: Amplification of reference gene primers provided the estimated nucleated cell counts. Using immunoSEQ multiplex PCR, the repertoire was profiled, and TCRdb retains in-frame clones only, with some absent. For V, J and clone size, that table is used; D and trimming come from the DNA. The table records approximately 160,000 clones, roughly 90% of them present only once. The CDR3 runs 17 residues. Trimming cost V 1 base and J 4 bases; bases outside gene matches: 12. CDR1 and CDR2 from the germline V gene are SGDLS and YYNGEE. The genes are TRBV9 and TRBJ1-1; 8 nucleotides line up with TRBD1. The sequence derives from a man in his 60s with active or convalescent COVID-19. Sequencing input: peripheral blood. The CDR3 DNA follows: TGTGCCAGCAGCGTATCACGGCGCAGGGGGCCTCTCACTGAAGCTTTCTTT. Amino acid sequence: CASSVSRRRGPLTEAFF.